This section outlines one TCR beta chain sequence together with its context. Its antigen is currently unknown. Primers included in the PCR were 60 Vbeta and 13 Jbeta primers. Per the original methods: The authors later counted 75 million to 90 million unique TCR beta chains, roughly 11 million of them shared. Some clones are missing from TCRdb's copy, which holds only in-frame ones; the method was immunoSEQ multiplex PCR. The V and J calls and clone size are taken from that table; D and trimming were inferred from the DNA. The profile shows 130,000 to 150,000 clones, around 84% of them singletons. The data originate from a study of cytomegalovirus exposure and HLA in healthy donors. V lost 10 bases to trimming and J lost 8 bases, with 21 bases between them. Germline V gene data show CDR1 as MNHNS and CDR2 as SASEGT. This CDR3 region has 14 residues. Study-level points and caveats: In a later analysis, roughly 17,000 TCR beta sequences were associated with HLA alleles at 0.05 false discovery rate. There was a cluster of highly shared sequence variants that was likely a sequencing artifact.

Donors had nominal health at sampling but likely had unrecorded immune exposures. The chain employs TRBV6-1 and TRBJ1-5; D is undetermined. This TCR was sampled from a man in his forties in good health and CMV-seropositive. What was sequenced was PBMCs. The CDR3 here is CATYQRGTSEPQHF. The CDR3 nucleotides are TGTGCCACCTATCAAAGAGGTACTTCCGAGCCCCAGCATTTT.